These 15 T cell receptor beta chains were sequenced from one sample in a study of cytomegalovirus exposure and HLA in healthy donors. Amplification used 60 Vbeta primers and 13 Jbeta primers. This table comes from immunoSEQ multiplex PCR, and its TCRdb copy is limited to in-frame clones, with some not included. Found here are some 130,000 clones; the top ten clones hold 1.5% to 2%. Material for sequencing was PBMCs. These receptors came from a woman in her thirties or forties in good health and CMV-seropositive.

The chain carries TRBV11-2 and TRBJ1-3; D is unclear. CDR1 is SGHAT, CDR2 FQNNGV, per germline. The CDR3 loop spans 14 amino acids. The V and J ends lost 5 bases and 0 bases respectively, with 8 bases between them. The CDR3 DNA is TGTGCCAGCAGCCCCCACAGCTCTGGAAACACCATATATTTT. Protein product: CASSPHSSGNTIYF.

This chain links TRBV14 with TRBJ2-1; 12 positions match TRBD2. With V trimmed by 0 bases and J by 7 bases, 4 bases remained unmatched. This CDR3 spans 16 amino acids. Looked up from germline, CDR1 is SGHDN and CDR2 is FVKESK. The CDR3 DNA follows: TGTGCCAGCAGCCAAGAACTAGCGGGAGGAGGAAATGAGCAGTTCTTC. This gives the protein CASSQELAGGGNEQFF.

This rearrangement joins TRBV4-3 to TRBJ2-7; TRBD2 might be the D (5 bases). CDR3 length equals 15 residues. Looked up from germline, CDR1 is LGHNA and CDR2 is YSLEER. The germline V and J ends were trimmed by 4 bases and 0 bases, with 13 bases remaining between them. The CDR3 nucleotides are TGCGCCAGCAGCCTTGAGTGGAGGCACTCCTACGAGCAGTACTTC. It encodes CASSLEWRHSYEQYF.

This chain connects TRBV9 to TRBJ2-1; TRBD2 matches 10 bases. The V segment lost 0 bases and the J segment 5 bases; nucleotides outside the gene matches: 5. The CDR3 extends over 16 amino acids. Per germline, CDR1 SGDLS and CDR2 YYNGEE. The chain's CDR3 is CASSVAGLATHNEQFF. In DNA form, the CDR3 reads TGTGCCAGCAGCGTAGCGGGACTAGCGACTCACAATGAGCAGTTCTTC.

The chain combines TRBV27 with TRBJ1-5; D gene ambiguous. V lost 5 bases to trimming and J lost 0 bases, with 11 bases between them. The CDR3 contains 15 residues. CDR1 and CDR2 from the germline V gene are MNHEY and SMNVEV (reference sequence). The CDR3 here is CASSPLGVSNQPQHF. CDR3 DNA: TGTGCCAGCAGTCCACTAGGTGTTAGCAATCAGCCCCAGCATTTT.

The CDR3 DNA follows: TGTGCCAGCAGCCGTAAGCAAAACACTGAAGCTTTCTTT. Translation gives CASSRKQNTEAFF. V is TRBV13 and J is TRBJ1-1; no clear D gene. The CDR3 totals 13 residues. Per germline, CDR1 PRHDT and CDR2 FYEKMQ (reference sequence). Trimming took 5 bases from V and 2 from J, leaving 9 bases between them.

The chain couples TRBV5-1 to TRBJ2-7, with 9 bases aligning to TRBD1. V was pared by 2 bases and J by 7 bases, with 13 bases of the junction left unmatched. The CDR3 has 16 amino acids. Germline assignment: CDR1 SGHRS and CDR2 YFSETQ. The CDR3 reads CASSFLTGTGSDEQYF. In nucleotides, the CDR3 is TGCGCCAGCAGCTTCCTGACCGGGACAGGGTCTGATGAGCAGTACTTC.

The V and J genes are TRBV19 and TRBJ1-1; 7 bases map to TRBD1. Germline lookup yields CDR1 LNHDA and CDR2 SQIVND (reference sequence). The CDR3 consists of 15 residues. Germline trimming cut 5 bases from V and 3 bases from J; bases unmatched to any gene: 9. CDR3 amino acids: CASSFWTGGDTEAFF. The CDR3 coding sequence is TGTGCCAGTAGTTTTTGGACAGGAGGGGACACTGAAGCTTTCTTT.

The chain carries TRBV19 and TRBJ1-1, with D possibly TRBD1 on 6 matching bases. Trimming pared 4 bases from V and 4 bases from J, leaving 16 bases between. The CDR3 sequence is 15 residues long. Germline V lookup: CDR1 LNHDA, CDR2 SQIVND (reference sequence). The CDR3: CASSTRGRGTTEAFF. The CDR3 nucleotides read TGTGCCAGTAGTACCCGGGGGCGGGGGACCACTGAAGCTTTCTTT.

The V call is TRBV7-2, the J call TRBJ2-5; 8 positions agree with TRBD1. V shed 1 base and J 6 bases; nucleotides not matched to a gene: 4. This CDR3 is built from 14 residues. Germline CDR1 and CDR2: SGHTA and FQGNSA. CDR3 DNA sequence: TGTGCCAGCAGCTTAGATCAGGGGGCGAAGACCCAGTACTTC. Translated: CASSLDQGAKTQYF.

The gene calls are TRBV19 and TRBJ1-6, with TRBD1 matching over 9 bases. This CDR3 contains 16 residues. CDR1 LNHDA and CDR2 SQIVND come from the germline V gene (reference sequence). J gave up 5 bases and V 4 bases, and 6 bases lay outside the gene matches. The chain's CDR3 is CASSNLQGANNSPLHF. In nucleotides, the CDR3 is TGTGCCAGTAGTAACCTACAGGGGGCGAATAATTCACCCCTCCACTTT. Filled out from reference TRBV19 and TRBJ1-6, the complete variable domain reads DGGITQSPKYLFRKEGQNVTLSCEQNLNHDAMYWYRQDPGQGLRLIYYSQIVNDFQKGDIAEGYSVSREKKESFPLTVTSAQKNPTAFYLCASSNLQGANNSPLHFGNGTRLTVT.

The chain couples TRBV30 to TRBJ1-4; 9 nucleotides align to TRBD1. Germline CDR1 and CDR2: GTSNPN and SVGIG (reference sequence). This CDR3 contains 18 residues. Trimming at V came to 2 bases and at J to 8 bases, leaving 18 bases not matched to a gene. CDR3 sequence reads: CAWSPIGSRTGGREKLFF. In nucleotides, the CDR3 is TGTGCCTGGAGTCCAATCGGGTCCAGAACAGGGGGCCGGGAAAAACTGTTTTTT.

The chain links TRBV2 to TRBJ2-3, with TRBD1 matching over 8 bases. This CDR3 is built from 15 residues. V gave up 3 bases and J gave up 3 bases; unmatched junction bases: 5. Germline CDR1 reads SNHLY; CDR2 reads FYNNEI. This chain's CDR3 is CASSEPRGRTDTQYF. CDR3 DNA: TGTGCCAGCAGTGAGCCCAGGGGGCGTACAGATACGCAGTATTTT.

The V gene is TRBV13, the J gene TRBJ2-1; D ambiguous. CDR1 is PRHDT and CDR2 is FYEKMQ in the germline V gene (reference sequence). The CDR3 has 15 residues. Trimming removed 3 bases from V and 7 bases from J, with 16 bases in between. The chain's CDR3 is CASSFNGGFGNEQFF. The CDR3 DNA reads TGTGCCAGCAGCTTTAATGGCGGATTTGGGAATGAGCAGTTCTTC.

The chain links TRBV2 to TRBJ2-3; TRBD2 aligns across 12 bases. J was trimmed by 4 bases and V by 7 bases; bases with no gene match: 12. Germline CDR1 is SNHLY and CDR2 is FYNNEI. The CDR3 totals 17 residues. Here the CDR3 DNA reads TGTGCCAGCAAGACTAGCGGGAGATCTCTTAACTCAGATACGCAGTATTTT. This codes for CASKTSGRSLNSDTQYF.